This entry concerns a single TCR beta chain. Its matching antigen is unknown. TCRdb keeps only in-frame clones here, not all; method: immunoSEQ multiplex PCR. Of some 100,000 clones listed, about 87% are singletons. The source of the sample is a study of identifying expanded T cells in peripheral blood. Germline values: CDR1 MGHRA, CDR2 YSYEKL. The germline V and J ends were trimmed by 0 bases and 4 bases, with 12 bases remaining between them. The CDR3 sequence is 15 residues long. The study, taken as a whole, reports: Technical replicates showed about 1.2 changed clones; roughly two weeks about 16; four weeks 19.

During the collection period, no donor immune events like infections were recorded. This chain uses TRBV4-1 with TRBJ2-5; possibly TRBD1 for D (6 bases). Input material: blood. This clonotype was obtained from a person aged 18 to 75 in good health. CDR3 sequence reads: CASSQELVQGETQYF. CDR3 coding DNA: TGCGCCAGCAGCCAAGAACTAGTACAGGGAGAGACCCAGTACTTC.